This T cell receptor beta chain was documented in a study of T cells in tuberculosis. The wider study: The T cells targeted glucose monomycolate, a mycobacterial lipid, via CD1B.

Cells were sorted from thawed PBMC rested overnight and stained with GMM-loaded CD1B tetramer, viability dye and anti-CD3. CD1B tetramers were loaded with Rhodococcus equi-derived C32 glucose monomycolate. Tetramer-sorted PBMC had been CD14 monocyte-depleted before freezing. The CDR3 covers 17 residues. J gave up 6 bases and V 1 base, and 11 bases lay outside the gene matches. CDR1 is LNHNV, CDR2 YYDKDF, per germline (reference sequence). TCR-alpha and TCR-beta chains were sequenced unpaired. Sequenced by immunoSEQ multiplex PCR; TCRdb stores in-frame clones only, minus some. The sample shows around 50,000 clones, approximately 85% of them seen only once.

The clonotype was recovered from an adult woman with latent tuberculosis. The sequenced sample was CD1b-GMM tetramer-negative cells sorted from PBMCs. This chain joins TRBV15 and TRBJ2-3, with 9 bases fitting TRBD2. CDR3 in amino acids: CATSRGVASGIRDTQYF. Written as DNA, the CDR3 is TGTGCCACCAGCAGAGGGGTGGCTAGCGGGATCAGGGATACGCAGTATTTT.